A single sample is the source of the 3 T cell receptor beta chains below, sequenced in a study of blood T cell repertoires in COVID-19. Method: immunoSEQ multiplex PCR; TCRdb's copy keeps in-frame clones and lacks some. The sample records hundreds of thousands of clones, about 85% being singletons. The sequenced sample was PBMCs or T cells enriched from blood (not recorded which). The receptor source for this set is a young woman with acute COVID-19.

The V gene is TRBV2, the J gene TRBJ2-3; TRBD1 matches 8 bases. J lost 5 bases, V lost 10 bases, and 5 bases had no gene match. Per germline, CDR1 SNHLY and CDR2 FYNNEI. CDR3 length equals 12 residues. CDR3 nucleotide sequence: TGTGCCACGTCACAGGGGGAAGATACGCAGTATTTT. Its translation is CATSQGEDTQYF.

The J gene is TRBJ2-7, the V gene TRBV2, with D uncertain. Trimming left V 8 bases short and J 2 bases short, with 13 bases between. The germline V gene encodes CDR1 SNHLY and CDR2 FYNNEI. The CDR3 consists of 13 residues. Written as DNA, the CDR3 is TGTGCCAGCTTAGGCGGCGGAGCCTACGAGCAGTACTTC. This codes for CASLGGGAYEQYF.

The rearrangement links TRBV19 to TRBJ2-5; D might be TRBD1 (7 bases). Germline CDR1 LNHDA, CDR2 SQIVND (reference sequence). V dropped 5 bases and J dropped 2 bases, with 12 bases sitting between them. The CDR3 runs to 14 residues. The CDR3 DNA reads as TGTGCCAGTAGTGGCCAGGGGGGACAAGAGACCCAGTACTTC. Translated, it gives CASSGQGGQETQYF.